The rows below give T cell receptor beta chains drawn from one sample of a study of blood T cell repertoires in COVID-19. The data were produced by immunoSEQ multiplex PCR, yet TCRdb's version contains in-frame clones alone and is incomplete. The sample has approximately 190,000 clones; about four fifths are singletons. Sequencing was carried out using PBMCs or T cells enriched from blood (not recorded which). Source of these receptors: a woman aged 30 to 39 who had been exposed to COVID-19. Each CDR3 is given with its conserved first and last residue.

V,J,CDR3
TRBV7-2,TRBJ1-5,CASSPSGTGYSNQPQHF
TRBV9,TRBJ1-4,CASSVGAGREKLFF
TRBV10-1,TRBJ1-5,CASGGQGGNQPQHF
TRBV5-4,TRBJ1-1,CASSFTPGNAEAFF
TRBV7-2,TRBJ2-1,CASSWGQGSYNEQFF
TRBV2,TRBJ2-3,CASYRILSTDTQYF
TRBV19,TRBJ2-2,CASQTGTANTGELFF
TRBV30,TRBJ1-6,CAWSVNPNRQGHNSPLHF
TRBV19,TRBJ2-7,CASSKGQGGYEQYF
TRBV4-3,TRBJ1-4,CASSSKGFTNEKLFF
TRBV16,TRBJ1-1,CASQKGFMNTEAFF
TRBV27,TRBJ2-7,CASSLYETGPYEQYF
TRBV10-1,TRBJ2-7,CASSESGDRAYEQYF
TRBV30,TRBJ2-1,CAWRGQGYNEQFF
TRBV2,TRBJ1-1,CASSENRGLNTEAFF
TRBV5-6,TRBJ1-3,CASRRGQSGNTIYF
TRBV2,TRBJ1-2,CASSRTGGGYTF
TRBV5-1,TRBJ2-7,CASREQGNDEQYF
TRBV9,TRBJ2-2,CASSVHLTETGGTGELFF
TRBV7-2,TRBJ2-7,CASSLYSGLVLAGPYEQYF
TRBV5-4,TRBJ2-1,CASSGGNRGHNEQFF
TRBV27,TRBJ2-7,CASSSPGQGINEQYF
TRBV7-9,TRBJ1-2,CASSTITGDLSGYTF
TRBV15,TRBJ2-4,CATGEALAKNIQYF
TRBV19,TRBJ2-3,CASNAGWDTDTQYF
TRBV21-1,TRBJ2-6,CASSPGGNHSGANVLTF